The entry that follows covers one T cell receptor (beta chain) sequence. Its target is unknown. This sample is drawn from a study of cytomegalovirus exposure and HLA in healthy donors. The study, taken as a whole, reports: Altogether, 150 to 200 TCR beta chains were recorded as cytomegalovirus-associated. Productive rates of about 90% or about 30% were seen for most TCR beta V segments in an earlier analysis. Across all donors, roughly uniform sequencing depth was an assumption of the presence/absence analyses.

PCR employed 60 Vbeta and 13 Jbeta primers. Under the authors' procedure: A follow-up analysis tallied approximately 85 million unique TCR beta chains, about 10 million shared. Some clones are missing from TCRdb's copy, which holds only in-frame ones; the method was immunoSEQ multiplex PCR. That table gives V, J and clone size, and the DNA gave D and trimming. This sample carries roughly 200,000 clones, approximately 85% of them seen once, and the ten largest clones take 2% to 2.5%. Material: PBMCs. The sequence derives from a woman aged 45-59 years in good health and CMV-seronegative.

The CDR3 DNA follows: TGTGCCAGCACCCCAAGTTCAGGGGGCACTGAAGCTTTCTTT. Protein: CASTPSSGGTEAFF. V gene TRBV27 combines with J gene TRBJ1-1, with TRBD1 matching over 7 bases. CDR1 and CDR2 (germline): MNHEY, SMNVEV (reference sequence). The CDR3 consists of 14 residues. V trimming: 7 bases; J trimming: 4 bases; junction bases outside the gene matches: 9.